This is a list of T cell receptor beta chains from one sample in a study of beta chain features in type 1 diabetes. Measured with immunoSEQ multiplex PCR; TCRdb has only the in-frame clones, and not every one. The sample holds hundreds of thousands of clones, roughly an eighth seen once. Material: naive CD4+ T cells from blood. These receptors all come from a man younger than 35 with type 1 diabetes. CDR3s include the opening cysteine and the closing phenylalanine or tryptophan. D genes are given only for firm matches. Clone size is not always given. Where it is, it says once, few, many or a class for expanded clones.

14,TRBJ1-2,.,TRBV15,.,TGTGCCACCAGCAGAGGTGGACAGACCTATGGCTACACCTTC,CATSRGGQTYGYTF
14,TRBJ1-6,.,TRBV4-3,TRBD1,TGCGCCAGCAGCCTGGACAGGGATGCTTCACCCCTCCACTTT,CASSLDRDASPLHF
14,TRBJ1-5,.,TRBV30,.,TGTGCCTGGAGTGTTGGTGGGAGCAATCAGCCCCAGCATTTT,CAWSVGGSNQPQHF
11,TRBJ2-7,few,TRBV2,.,TGTGCCAGCAAAGAGACCTACGAGCAGTACTTC,CASKETYEQYF
14,TRBJ2-7,.,TRBV19,TRBD1,TGTGCCAGTAGTAGGACAGGGGTGGCCTACGAGCAGTACTTC,CASSRTGVAYEQYF
14,TRBJ2-5,few,TRBV7-2,TRBD2,TGTGCCAGCAGCCAGACTAGCGGGGGCGAGACCCAGTACTTC,CASSQTSGGETQYF
13,TRBJ1-2,.,TRBV5-4,.,TGTGCCAGCAGCTCCCCAGCTAACTATGGCTACACCTTC,CASSSPANYGYTF
14,TRBJ1-2,once,TRBV15,.,TGTGCCACCAGCGGTGGTTCGGGTGCCTATGGCTACACCTTC,CATSGGSGAYGYTF
16,TRBJ1-2,.,TRBV15,.,TGTGCCACCAGCAGAGATTTGCGCCAGCCAGGAGGTGGCTACACCTTC,CATSRDLRQPGGGYTF
15,TRBJ1-5,few,TRBV5-1,TRBD1,TGCGCCAGCAGCTTAGGATCAGGGGGCGTGCAGCCCCAGCATTTT,CASSLGSGGVQPQHF
13,TRBJ2-5,.,TRBV18,.,TGTGCCAGCTCACCGGTGAACGGAGAGACCCAGTACTTC,CASSPVNGETQYF
16,TRBJ1-1,few,TRBV10-1,TRBD1,TGCGCCAGCAGTGGTGGACAGGTCGAACAGAACACTGAAGCTTTCTTT,CASSGGQVEQNTEAFF
11,TRBJ1-1,few,TRBV20-1,.,TGCAGTGCTAGCAGGGGCGGATCAGCTTTCTTT,CSASRGGSAFF
14,TRBJ1-6,few,TRBV18,.,TGTGCCAGCTCACCAGGCGGGGGAGGATCACCCCTCCACTTT,CASSPGGGGSPLHF
13,TRBJ2-3,.,TRBV11-2,.,TGTGCCAGCAGCCCCGGGGGGCCTTACATGGGGCATTTT,CASSPGGPYMGHF
12,TRBJ2-7,few,TRBV2,.,TGTGCCAGCAGTGAACACCCCTACGAGCAGTACTTC,CASSEHPYEQYF
15,TRBJ1-3,few,TRBV30,.,TGTGCCTGGAGAGCGGCAGGCCCCTCTGGAAACACCATATATTTT,CAWRAAGPSGNTIYF
13,TRBJ2-7,few,TRBV6-5,.,TGTGCCAGCAGTTATAGGACTTTGGACCGACAGTACTTC,CASSYRTLDRQYF
16,TRBJ2-2,.,TRBV9,.,TGTGCCAGCAGCGTAGCTCCGAGGGGCGACACCGGGGAGCTGTTTTTT,CASSVAPRGDTGELFF
15,TRBJ1-3,.,TRBV28,TRBD1,TGTGCCAGCAGTGGTACAGGGGGTACTGGAAACACCATATATTTT,CASSGTGGTGNTIYF
17,TRBJ2-3,few,TRBV5-1,TRBD2,TGCGCCAGCAGCTTACCTGGACTAGCGGGATTTACAGATACGCAGTATTTT,CASSLPGLAGFTDTQYF
13,TRBJ1-1,.,TRBV7-9,TRBD1,TGTGCCAGCAGCCAGGGGGGTGGCACTGAAGCTTTCTTT,CASSQGGGTEAFF
17,TRBJ2-7,.,TRBV7-8,TRBD2,TGTGCCAGCAGCCGAACCACTCTAGCGGGGGGGCCCGGGGAGCAGTACTTC,CASSRTTLAGGPGEQYF
16,TRBJ2-7,.,TRBV6-5,TRBD1,TGTGCCAGCAGTTACCCACAAGGACAGGGACTGTACGAGCAGTACTTC,CASSYPQGQGLYEQYF
15,TRBJ2-7,few,TRBV2,TRBD2,TGTGCCAGCAGGCAAGGGACTAGCGGTAACTACGAGCAGTACTTC,CASRQGTSGNYEQYF
14,TRBJ1-2,few,TRBV7-2,TRBD1,TGTGCCAGCAGGTTGGGACAGCAGGTCTATGGCTACACCTTC,CASRLGQQVYGYTF
16,TRBJ2-1,.,TRBV7-2,.,TGTGCCAGCAGCTTATGGGTAGCGTTGAACTACAATGAGCAGTTCTTC,CASSLWVALNYNEQFF
14,TRBJ2-1,few,TRBV30,.,TGTGCCTGGAGTTTGGGGGGCATATACAATGAGCAGTTCTTC,CAWSLGGIYNEQFF
15,TRBJ2-7,few,TRBV7-9,TRBD1,TGTGCCAGCAGCTTAGGGGGACAGGTCCCCCACGAGCAGTACTTC,CASSLGGQVPHEQYF
12,TRBJ1-5,few,TRBV25-1,TRBD1,TGTGCCTCCAGGGGGTTGGGTCAGCCCCAGCATTTT,CASRGLGQPQHF
14,TRBJ2-1,few,TRBV11-2,.,TGTGCCAGCAGCTTAGATCGGGGATCCGGTGAGCAGTTCTTC,CASSLDRGSGEQFF
12,TRBJ1-2,.,TRBV30,TRBD1,TGTGCCTGGTGGCGAGGGGGCGAAGGCTACACCTTC,CAWWRGGEGYTF